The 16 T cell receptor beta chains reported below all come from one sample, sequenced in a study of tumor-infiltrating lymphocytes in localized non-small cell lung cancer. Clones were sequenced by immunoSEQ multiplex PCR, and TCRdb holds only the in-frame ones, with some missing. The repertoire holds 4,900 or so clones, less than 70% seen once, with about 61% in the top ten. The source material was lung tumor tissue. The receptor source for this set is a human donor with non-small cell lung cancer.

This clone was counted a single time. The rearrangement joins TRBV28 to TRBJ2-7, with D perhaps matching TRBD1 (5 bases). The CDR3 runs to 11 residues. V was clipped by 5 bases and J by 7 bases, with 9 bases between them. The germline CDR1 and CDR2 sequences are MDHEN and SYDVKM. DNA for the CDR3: TGTGCCAGCAGTGTAACAGGAGAGCAGTACGTC. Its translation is CASSVTGEQYV.

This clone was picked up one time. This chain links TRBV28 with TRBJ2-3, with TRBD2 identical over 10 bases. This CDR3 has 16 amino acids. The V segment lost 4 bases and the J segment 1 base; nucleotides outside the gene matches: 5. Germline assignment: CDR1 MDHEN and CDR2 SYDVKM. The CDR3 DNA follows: TGTGCCAGCAGTTCATTTGGGACTAGCGGCACAGATACGCAGTATTTT. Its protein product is CASSSFGTSGTDTQYF.

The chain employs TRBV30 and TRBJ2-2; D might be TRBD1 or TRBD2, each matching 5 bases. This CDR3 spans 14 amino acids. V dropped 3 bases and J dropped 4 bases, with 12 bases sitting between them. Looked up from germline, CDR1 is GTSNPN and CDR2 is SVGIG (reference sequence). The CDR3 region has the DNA TGTGCCTGGAGGGGAATTGGGGGCACCGGGGAGCTGTTTTTT. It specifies CAWRGIGGTGELFF.

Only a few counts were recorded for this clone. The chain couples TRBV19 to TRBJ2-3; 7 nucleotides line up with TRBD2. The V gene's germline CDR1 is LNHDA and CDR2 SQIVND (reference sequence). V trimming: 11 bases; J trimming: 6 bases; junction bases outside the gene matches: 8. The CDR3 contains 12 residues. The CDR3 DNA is TGTGCCTCGGGACTACTAGACGATACGCAGTATTTT. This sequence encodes CASGLLDDTQYF.

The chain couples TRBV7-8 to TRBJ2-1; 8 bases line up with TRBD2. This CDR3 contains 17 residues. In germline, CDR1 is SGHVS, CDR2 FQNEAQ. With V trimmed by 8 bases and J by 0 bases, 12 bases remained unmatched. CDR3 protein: CASLLTAGGTSYNEQFF. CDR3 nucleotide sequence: TGTGCCAGCCTACTTACTGCGGGGGGAACCTCCTACAATGAGCAGTTCTTC. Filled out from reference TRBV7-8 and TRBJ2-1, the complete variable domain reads GAGVSQSPRYKVAKRGQDVALRCDPISGHVSLFWYQQALGQGPEFLTYFQNEAQLDKSGLPSDRFFAERPEGSVSTLKIQRTQQEDSAVYLCASLLTAGGTSYNEQFFGPGTRLTVL.

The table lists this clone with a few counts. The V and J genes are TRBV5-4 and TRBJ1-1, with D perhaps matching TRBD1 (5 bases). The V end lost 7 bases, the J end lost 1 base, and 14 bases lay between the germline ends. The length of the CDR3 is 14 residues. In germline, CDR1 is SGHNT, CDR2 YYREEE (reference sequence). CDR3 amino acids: CASSRDGQNTEAFF. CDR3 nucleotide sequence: TGTGCCAGCTCCCGGGACGGACAGAACACTGAAGCTTTCTTT.

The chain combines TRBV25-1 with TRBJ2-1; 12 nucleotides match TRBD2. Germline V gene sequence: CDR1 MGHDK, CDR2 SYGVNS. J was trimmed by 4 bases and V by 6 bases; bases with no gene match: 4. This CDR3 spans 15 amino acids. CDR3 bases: TGTGCCAGCAGCCCCCTAGCGGGGGGGTACAATGAGCAGTTCTTC. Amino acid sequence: CASSPLAGGYNEQFF.

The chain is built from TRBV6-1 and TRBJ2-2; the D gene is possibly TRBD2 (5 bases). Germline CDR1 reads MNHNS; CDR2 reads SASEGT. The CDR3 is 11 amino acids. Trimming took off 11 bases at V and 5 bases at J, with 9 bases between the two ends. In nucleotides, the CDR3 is TGTGCCCTTTCGGGGACCGGGGAGCTGTTTTTT. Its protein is CALSGTGELFF.

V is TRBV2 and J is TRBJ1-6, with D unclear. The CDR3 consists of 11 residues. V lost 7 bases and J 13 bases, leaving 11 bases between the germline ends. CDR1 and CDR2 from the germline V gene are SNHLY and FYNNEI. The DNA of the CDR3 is TGTGCCAGCAATAATTATGGGCCCCTCCACTTT. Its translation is CASNNYGPLHF.

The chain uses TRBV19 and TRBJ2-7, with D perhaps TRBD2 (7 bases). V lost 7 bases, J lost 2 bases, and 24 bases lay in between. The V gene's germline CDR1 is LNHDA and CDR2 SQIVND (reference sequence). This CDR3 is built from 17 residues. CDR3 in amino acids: CASTPNRGGPLPYEQYF. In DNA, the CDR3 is TGTGCCAGTACCCCAAATAGGGGGGGTCCCCTTCCCTACGAGCAGTACTTC.

CDR3 loop: CASSKRPLNTEAFF. DNA for the CDR3: TGTGCCAGTAGTAAAAGGCCCTTGAACACTGAAGCTTTCTTT. The chain couples TRBV19 to TRBJ1-1; D is uncertain. This CDR3 comprises 14 residues. V dropped 4 bases and J dropped 0 bases, with 9 bases sitting between them. From germline, CDR1 is LNHDA and CDR2 SQIVND (reference sequence).

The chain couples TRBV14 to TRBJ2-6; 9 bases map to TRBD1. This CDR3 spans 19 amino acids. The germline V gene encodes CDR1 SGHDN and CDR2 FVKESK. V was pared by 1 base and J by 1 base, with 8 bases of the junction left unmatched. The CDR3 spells CASSQVKGQGRSGANVLTF. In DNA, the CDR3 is TGTGCCAGCAGCCAAGTGAAGGGACAGGGTCGGTCTGGGGCCAACGTCCTGACTTTC.

CDR3: CATSKEGTEAFF. DNA for the CDR3: TGTGCCACTAGTAAGGAGGGGACTGAAGCTTTCTTT. V gene TRBV2 combines with J gene TRBJ1-1, with D possibly TRBD1 on 5 matching bases. The germline V and J ends were trimmed by 10 bases and 5 bases, with 14 bases remaining between them. Germline values: CDR1 SNHLY, CDR2 FYNNEI. This CDR3 region has 12 residues.

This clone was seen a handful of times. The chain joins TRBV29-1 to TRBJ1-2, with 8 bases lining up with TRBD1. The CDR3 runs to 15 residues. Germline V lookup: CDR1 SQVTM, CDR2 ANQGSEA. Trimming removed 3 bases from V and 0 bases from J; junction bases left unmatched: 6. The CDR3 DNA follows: TGCAGCGTTGAGCCCAGGGGGCTCACTAACTATGGCTACACCTTC. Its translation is CSVEPRGLTNYGYTF.

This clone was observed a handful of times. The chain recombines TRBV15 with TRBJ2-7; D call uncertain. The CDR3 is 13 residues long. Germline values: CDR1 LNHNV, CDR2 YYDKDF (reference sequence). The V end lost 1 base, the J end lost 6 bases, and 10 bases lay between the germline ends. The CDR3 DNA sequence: TGTGCCACCAGCAGAGGGAAAGTCGCCGAGCAGTACTTC. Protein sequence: CATSRGKVAEQYF.

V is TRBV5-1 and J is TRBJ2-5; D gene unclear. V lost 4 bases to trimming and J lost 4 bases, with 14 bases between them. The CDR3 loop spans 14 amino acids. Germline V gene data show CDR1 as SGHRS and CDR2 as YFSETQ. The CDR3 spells CASSMRPGPETQYF. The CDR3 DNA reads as TGCGCCAGCAGCATGCGCCCGGGCCCAGAGACCCAGTACTTC.